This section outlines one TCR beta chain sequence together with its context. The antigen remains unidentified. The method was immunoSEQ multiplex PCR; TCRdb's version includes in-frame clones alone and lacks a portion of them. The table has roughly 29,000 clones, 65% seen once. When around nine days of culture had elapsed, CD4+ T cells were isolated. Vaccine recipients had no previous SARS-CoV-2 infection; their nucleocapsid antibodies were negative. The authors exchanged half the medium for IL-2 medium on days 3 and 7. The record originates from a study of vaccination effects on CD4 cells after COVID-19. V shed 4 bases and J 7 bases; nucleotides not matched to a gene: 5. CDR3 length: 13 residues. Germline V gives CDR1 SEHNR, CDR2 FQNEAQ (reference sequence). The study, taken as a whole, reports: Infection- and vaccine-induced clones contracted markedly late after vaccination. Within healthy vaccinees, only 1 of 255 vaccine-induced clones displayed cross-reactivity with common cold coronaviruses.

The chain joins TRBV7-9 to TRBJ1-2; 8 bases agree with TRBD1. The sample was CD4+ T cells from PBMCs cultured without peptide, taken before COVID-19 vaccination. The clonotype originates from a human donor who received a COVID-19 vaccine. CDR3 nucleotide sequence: TGTGCCAGCAGCTCACAGGGGGTCGCTGGCTACACCTTC. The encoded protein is CASSSQGVAGYTF. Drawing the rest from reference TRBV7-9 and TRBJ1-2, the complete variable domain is DTGVSQNPRHKITKRGQNVTFRCDPISEHNRLYWYRQTLGQGPEFLTYFQNEAQLEKSRLLSDRFSAERPKGSFSTLEIQRTEQGDSAMYLCASSSQGVAGYTFGSGTRLTVV.